This TCR beta chain was sequenced in a study of T-cell reconstitution after alpha-beta-depleted transplantation in children. Study-wide findings and caveats: The study traced high day-60 TCRbeta diversity in some patients to surviving recipient T cells and thymic progenitors.

In its sample, this clonotype was seen many times. Antigen: not known. Unique molecular identifiers featured in how the TCRbeta library was prepared. Using its own MiXCR run on the PCR reads, TCRdb lists one record per CDR3 protein. The sample yields 300,000 to 400,000 distinct CDR3 sequences, around 15% seen once. V dropped 3 bases and J dropped 5; count of bases not matched to a gene: 4. This CDR3 has 14 residues. CDR1 is KGHSH and CDR2 is LQKENI in the germline V gene. This chain links TRBV18 with TRBJ2-1; 7 positions match TRBD1. The TCR originated in a male patient aged 2-15 years who had a stem cell transplant for acute lymphoblastic leukemia, so the T cells may come from the graft donor. The sequences come from PBMCs, mostly from graft donor cells, collected 360 days after TCRalphabeta/CD19-depleted stem cell transplant. CDR3 nucleotides: TGTGCCAGCTCACCTAAACAGGGGAACAATGAGCAGTTCTTC. Its protein is CASSPKQGNNEQFF.